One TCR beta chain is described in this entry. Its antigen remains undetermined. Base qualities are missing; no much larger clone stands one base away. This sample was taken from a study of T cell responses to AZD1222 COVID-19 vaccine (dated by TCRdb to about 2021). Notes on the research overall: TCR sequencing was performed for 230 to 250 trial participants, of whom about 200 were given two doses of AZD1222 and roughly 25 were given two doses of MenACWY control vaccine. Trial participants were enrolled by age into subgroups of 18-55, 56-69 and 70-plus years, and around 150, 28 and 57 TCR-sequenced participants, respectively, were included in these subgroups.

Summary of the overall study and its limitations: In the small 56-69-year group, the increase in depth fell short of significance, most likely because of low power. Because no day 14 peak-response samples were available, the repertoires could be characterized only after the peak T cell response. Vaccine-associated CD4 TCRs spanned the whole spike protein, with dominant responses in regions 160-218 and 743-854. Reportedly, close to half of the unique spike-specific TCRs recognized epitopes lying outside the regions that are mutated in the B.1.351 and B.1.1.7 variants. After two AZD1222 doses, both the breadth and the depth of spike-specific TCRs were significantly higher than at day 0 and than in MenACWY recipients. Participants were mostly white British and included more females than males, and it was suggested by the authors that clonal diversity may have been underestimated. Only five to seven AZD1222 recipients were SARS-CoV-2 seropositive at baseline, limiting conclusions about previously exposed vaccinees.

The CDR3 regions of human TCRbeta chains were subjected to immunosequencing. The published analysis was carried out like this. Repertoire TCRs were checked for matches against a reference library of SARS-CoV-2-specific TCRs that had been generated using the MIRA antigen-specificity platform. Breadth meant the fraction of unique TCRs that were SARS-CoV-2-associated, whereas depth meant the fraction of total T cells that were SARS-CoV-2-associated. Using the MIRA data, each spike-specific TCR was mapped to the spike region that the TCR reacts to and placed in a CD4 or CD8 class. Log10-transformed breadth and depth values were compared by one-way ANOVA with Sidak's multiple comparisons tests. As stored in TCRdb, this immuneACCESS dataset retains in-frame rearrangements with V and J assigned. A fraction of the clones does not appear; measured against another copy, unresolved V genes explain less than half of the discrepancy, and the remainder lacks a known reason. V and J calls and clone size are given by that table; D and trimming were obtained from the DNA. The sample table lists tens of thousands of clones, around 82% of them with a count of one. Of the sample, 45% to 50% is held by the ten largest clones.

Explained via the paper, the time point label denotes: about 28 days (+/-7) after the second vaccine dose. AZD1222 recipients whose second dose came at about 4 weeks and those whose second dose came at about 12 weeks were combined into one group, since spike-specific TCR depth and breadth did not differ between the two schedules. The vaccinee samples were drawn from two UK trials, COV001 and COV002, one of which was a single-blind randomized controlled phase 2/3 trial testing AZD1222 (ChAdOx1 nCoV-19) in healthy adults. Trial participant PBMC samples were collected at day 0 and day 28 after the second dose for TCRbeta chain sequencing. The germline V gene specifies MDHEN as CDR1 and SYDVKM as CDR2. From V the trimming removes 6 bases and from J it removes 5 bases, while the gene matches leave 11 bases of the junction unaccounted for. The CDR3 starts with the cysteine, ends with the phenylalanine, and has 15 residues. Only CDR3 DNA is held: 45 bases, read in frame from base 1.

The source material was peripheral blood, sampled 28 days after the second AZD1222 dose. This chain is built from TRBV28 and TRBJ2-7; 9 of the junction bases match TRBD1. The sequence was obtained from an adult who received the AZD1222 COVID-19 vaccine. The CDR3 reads CASSSPGQGSHEQYF. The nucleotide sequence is TGTGCCAGCAGCTCTCCGGGACAGGGTTCTCACGAGCAGTACTTC.